The 20 T cell receptor beta chains given below trace back to one sample, sequenced in a study of blood T cell repertoires in COVID-19. Data came from immunoSEQ multiplex PCR; TCRdb stores just in-frame clones and leaves some out. Among about 440,000 clones listed, approximately 90% were seen once. Sequencing was done on a sample of peripheral blood. The source of these receptors is a woman aged 25 to 39 with acute or convalescent COVID-19.

This rearrangement joins TRBV5-1 to TRBJ2-7; D is possibly TRBD2 (5 bases). Trimming cost V 0 bases and J 2 bases, with 18 bases left between them. In germline, CDR1 is SGHRS, CDR2 YFSETQ. The CDR3 is made up of 17 amino acids. CDR3 region: CASSLVIRADFPYEQYF. CDR3 sequence (DNA): TGCGCCAGCAGCTTGGTCATCAGAGCGGACTTCCCCTACGAGCAGTACTTC.

The chain combines TRBV9 with TRBJ1-2; tentatively, D is TRBD1 (6 bases). The CDR3 loop spans 16 amino acids. The germline V gene has CDR1 SGDLS and CDR2 YYNGEE. The germline V and J ends were trimmed by 2 bases and 5 bases, with 19 bases remaining between them. CDR3 in amino acids: CASSVDSDRSLYGYTF. CDR3 DNA: TGTGCCAGCAGCGTCGATTCCGACAGGAGCCTTTATGGCTACACCTTC.

The gene calls are TRBV11-2 and TRBJ2-2; 8 bases align to TRBD2. Germline CDR1 and CDR2: SGHAT and FQNNGV. Trimming cost V 6 bases and J 6 bases; bases outside gene matches: 9. The CDR3 covers 15 residues. CDR3: CASRRPGGAPGELFF. The CDR3 DNA reads as TGTGCCAGCAGACGTCCGGGGGGGGCGCCCGGGGAGCTGTTTTTT.

The chain employs TRBV7-9 and TRBJ2-1; TRBD2 agrees at 8 bases. In germline, CDR1 is SEHNR, CDR2 FQNEAQ (reference sequence). The V and J ends lost 5 bases and 5 bases, in that order; junction bases with no gene match: 11. The CDR3 covers 16 residues. This CDR3 reads CASSPYGGALNNEQFF. The CDR3 coding sequence is TGTGCCAGCAGCCCGTACGGGGGGGCGCTTAACAATGAGCAGTTCTTC.

In its sample, this clone was seen once. The chain is built from TRBV19 and TRBJ1-1; 7 bases line up with TRBD1. J lost 9 bases, V lost 6 bases, and 10 bases had no gene match. This CDR3 has 13 residues. Germline assignment: CDR1 LNHDA and CDR2 SQIVND (reference sequence). The chain's CDR3 is CASRTALTGQAFF. The CDR3 DNA reads as TGTGCCAGTAGAACCGCCCTGACAGGGCAAGCTTTCTTT.

DNA for the CDR3: TGTGCCGGAGCTTGGCAGCTTTTTTCACCCCTCCACTTT. Residues: CAGAWQLFSPLHF. The chain carries TRBV2 and TRBJ1-6, with D unclear. This CDR3 has 13 residues. Trimming stripped 11 bases from V and 9 bases from J, with 17 bases between. From germline, CDR1 is SNHLY and CDR2 FYNNEI.

The V gene is TRBV2, the J gene TRBJ2-7; D possibly corresponds to TRBD2 (6 bases). With 8 bases removed from V and 6 bases from J, the gap between germline ends came to 11 bases. The CDR3 consists of 11 residues. Germline CDR1 reads SNHLY; CDR2 reads FYNNEI. CDR3 region: CASRLGGEQYF. The CDR3 nucleotides read TGTGCCAGCCGTTTGGGGGGCGAGCAGTACTTC.

This chain connects TRBV10-3 to TRBJ2-1; possible D gene TRBD2, 5 bases. The germline CDR1 and CDR2 sequences are ENHRY and SYGVKD. This CDR3 contains 14 residues. V was clipped by 4 bases and J by 8 bases, with 15 bases between them. The CDR3 is CAISGERTADEQFF. The CDR3, as DNA: TGTGCCATCAGTGGAGAGAGGACTGCTGATGAGCAGTTCTTC.

This clone was counted between two and nine times. The V call is TRBV27, the J call TRBJ1-2; D unclear. The V and J ends lost 0 bases and 4 bases respectively, with 6 bases between them. Germline V gene sequence: CDR1 MNHEY, CDR2 SMNVEV (reference sequence). CDR3 length: 13 amino acids. CDR3 coding DNA: TGTGCCAGCAGTTTATCTTCCATCTATGGCTACACCTTC. Its protein is CASSLSSIYGYTF.

This clone has a count of ten or more. Here the CDR3 reads CASSGAVNTEAFF. CDR3 in DNA: TGTGCCAGTAGTGGGGCGGTGAACACTGAAGCTTTCTTT. The chain employs TRBV19 and TRBJ1-1; tentatively, D is TRBD1 (5 bases). Germline V CDR1 and CDR2: LNHDA, SQIVND (reference sequence). Trimming removed 5 bases from V and 0 bases from J, with 7 bases in between. This CDR3 has 13 amino acids.

The chain couples TRBV19 to TRBJ1-2; 7 nucleotides match TRBD1. Germline V gives CDR1 LNHDA, CDR2 SQIVND (reference sequence). The CDR3 consists of 16 residues. The V segment lost 3 bases and the J segment 4 bases; nucleotides outside the gene matches: 11. CDR3 protein: CASSIPALGTVYGYTF. CDR3 bases: TGTGCCAGTAGTATCCCCGCCCTCGGGACAGTCTATGGCTACACCTTC. Full variable domain (missing parts from reference TRBV19 and TRBJ1-2): DGGITQSPKYLFRKEGQNVTLSCEQNLNHDAMYWYRQDPGQGLRLIYYSQIVNDFQKGDIAEGYSVSREKKESFPLTVTSAQKNPTAFYLCASSIPALGTVYGYTFGSGTRLTVV.

This chain links TRBV19 with TRBJ1-2; 9 bases are a match to TRBD1. The CDR3 runs 17 residues. Germline V gene data show CDR1 as LNHDA and CDR2 as SQIVND (reference sequence). The V gene end was trimmed by 4 bases and the J gene end by 3 bases; junction bases not matched to a gene: 12. CDR3 bases: TGTGCCAGTAGTACCGCCGGGACAGGGATGATGCACTATGGCTACACCTTC. It is translated as CASSTAGTGMMHYGYTF.

This sequence joins TRBV20-1 and TRBJ1-1; TRBD1 might be the D (6 bases). Germline values: CDR1 DFQATT, CDR2 SNEGSKA (reference sequence). The CDR3 is 11 residues long. Trimming took off 7 bases at V and 3 bases at J, with 9 bases between the two ends. The CDR3 DNA follows: TGCAGTGGAGGGGGGGACACTGAAGCTTTCTTT. Its protein product is CSGGGDTEAFF.

Comment on this clone: Other DNA sequences within the sample encode an identical CDR3. The chain combines TRBV5-1 with TRBJ2-2, with 10 bases that match TRBD1. Germline CDR1 reads SGHRS; CDR2 reads YFSETQ. V lost 4 bases, J lost 5 bases, and 2 bases stayed unmatched. This CDR3 is 14 amino acids long. The DNA for the CDR3 is TGCGCCAGCAGCCCGGGACAGGGGACCGGGGAGCTGTTTTTT. Protein: CASSPGQGTGELFF.

This chain links TRBV11-2 with TRBJ1-3; no clear D gene. Germline-derived CDR1 and CDR2 are SGHAT and FQNNGV. V lost 2 bases to trimming and J lost 1 base, with 6 bases between them. The CDR3 loop spans 14 amino acids. The CDR3 nucleotides are TGTGCCAGCAGCTTAATACAGTCTGGAAACACCATATATTTT. Its translation is CASSLIQSGNTIYF. Drawing the rest from reference TRBV11-2 and TRBJ1-3, the complete variable domain is EAGVAQSPRYKIIEKRQSVAFWCNPISGHATLYWYQQILGQGPKLLIQFQNNGVVDDSQLPKDRFSAERLKGVDSTLKIQPAKLEDSAVYLCASSLIQSGNTIYFGEGSWLTVV.

The chain has TRBV21-1 and TRBJ2-7; the D call in the table, TRBD2, was not verified against the DNA. TRBV21-1 is tagged as a pseudogene. CDR3 length: 15 residues. This chain's CDR3 is CASNAFRVHSYEQYF. The CDR3 DNA reads as TGTGCCAGCAACGCCTTTCGGGTGCACTCCTACGAGCAGTACTTC.

This sequence joins TRBV19 and TRBJ1-2; possibly TRBD1 for D (6 bases). The V gene's germline CDR1 is LNHDA and CDR2 SQIVND (reference sequence). CDR3 length: 13 amino acids. Between the trimmed V and J ends, which lost 6 bases and 7 bases, there was a span of 15 bases. CDR3 region: CASSTRTGIGYTF. The CDR3, as DNA: TGTGCCAGTAGCACTCGAACAGGGATTGGCTACACCTTC.

Concerning this clone itself: The sample has other DNA sequences that encode this CDR3 too. The V gene is TRBV3-1 (or the pseudogene TRBV3-2), the J gene TRBJ1-3; no firm D call. This CDR3 has 14 residues. V lost 1 base and J 0 bases, leaving 4 bases between the germline ends. Per the germline V gene, CDR1 is LGHDT and CDR2 is YNNKEL (reference sequence). Here the CDR3 reads CASSQAGSGNTIYF. In DNA form, the CDR3 reads TGTGCCAGCAGCCAAGCGGGCTCTGGAAACACCATATATTTT.

V is TRBV9 and J is TRBJ1-4; TRBD1 might be the D (5 bases). Trimming removed 0 bases from V and 4 bases from J, with 13 bases in between. CDR3 length: 16 amino acids. Looked up from germline, CDR1 is SGDLS and CDR2 is YYNGEE. The CDR3 region has the DNA TGTGCCAGCAGCGTAGCTGCAGGGCCAATTAATGAAAAACTGTTTTTT. Translated, it gives CASSVAAGPINEKLFF.

This clone was detected once. The J gene is TRBJ2-1, the V gene TRBV19; 8 bases map to TRBD1. V lost 5 bases and J lost 6; bases outside the gene matches: 9. Germline V gene lookup returns CDR1 LNHDA and CDR2 SQIVND (reference sequence). The CDR3 has 15 amino acids. CDR3 region: CASSDRRTGSNEQFF. The CDR3 DNA reads as TGTGCCAGTAGTGACCGGAGGACAGGGTCCAATGAGCAGTTCTTC. Combining the CDR3 with reference TRBV19 and TRBJ2-1 gives the whole variable domain DGGITQSPKYLFRKEGQNVTLSCEQNLNHDAMYWYRQDPGQGLRLIYYSQIVNDFQKGDIAEGYSVSREKKESFPLTVTSAQKNPTAFYLCASSDRRTGSNEQFFGPGTRLTVL.